This TCR beta chain stems from a study of T-cell memory formation after mild COVID-19. Study outcomes and limitations: Later expanders leaned CD4+, whereas day 15 to 85 contracting clones were balanced CD4/CD8.

From the 5' RACE reads, TCRdb called clonotypes with MiXCR, one entry per CDR3 protein. The sample lists 350,000 to 550,000 distinct CDR3 sequences, under 20% occurring once. On this clonotype itself: Its antigen is still unknown.

CDR3 length equals 13 residues. CDR1 and CDR2 (germline): ENHRY, SYGVKD. Trimming took off 8 bases at V and 2 bases at J, with 12 bases between the two ends. Sequenced input: PBMCs or a T cell subset sorted from them (not recorded which). The V gene is TRBV10-3, the J gene TRBJ1-2; the D gene is possibly TRBD1 (6 bases). This receptor was identified in a man between 18 and 29 years old who had mild COVID-19 (a few samples of this study predate the infection). Cell type and time point are not known. CDR3 bases: TGTGCCATCTCTTTGGGGGCCAACTATGGCTACACCTTC. This encodes CAISLGANYGYTF.